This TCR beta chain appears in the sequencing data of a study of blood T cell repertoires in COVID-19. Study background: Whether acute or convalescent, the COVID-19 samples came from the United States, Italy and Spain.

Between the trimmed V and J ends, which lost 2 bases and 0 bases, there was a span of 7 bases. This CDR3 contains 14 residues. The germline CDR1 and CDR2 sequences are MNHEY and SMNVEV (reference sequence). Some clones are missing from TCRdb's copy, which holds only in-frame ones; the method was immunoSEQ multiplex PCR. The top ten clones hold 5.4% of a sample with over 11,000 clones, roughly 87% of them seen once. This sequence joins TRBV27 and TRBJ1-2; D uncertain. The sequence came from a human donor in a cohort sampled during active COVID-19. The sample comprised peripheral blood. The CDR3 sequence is CASSLQMANYGYTF. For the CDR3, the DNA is TGTGCCAGCAGTTTACAGATGGCTAACTATGGCTACACCTTC.